These 24 T cell receptor beta chains came from one sample sequenced in a study of blood T cell repertoires in COVID-19. The repertoire was sequenced with immunoSEQ multiplex PCR; TCRdb's copy has only in-frame clones and lacks some. The sample yields about 200,000 clones, 75% to 90% seen once. Sequencing input: PBMCs or T cells enriched from blood (not recorded which). These receptors were collected from a man aged 25-45 years who had recovered from COVID-19.

The chain joins TRBV4-1 to TRBJ2-7; 11 bases are a match to TRBD1. This CDR3 comprises 13 residues. V dropped 6 bases and J dropped 6; count of bases not matched to a gene: 4. From germline, CDR1 is MGHRA and CDR2 YSYEKL. CDR3 loop: CASRGTGGPEQYF. The DNA for the CDR3 is TGCGCCAGCAGAGGGACAGGGGGGCCCGAGCAGTACTTC.

The gene calls are TRBV7-2 and TRBJ2-3, with a weak D call TRBD2 (6 bases). V was clipped by 1 base and J by 3 bases, with 11 bases between them. The CDR3 covers 15 residues. Germline assignment: CDR1 SGHTA and CDR2 FQGNSA. The CDR3 bases are TGTGCCAGCAGCTTAGATGGCGGGAAAACAGATACGCAGTATTTT. It encodes CASSLDGGKTDTQYF.

The chain links TRBV9 to TRBJ2-1, with 7 bases identical to TRBD2. The junction had 7 bases not matched to a gene; V was cut back by 0 bases and J by 1 base. The CDR3 extends over 17 amino acids. Germline V gives CDR1 SGDLS, CDR2 YYNGEE. The CDR3 DNA follows: TGTGCCAGCAGCGTAGGAGCTAGCGGTGAATCCTACAATGAGCAGTTCTTC. It specifies CASSVGASGESYNEQFF.

The CDR3 bases are TGTGCCAGCTCACCACCACAGGGGGAAGATGAAAAACTGTTTTTT. Translation gives CASSPPQGEDEKLFF. This chain uses TRBV18 with TRBJ1-4; 8 nucleotides line up with TRBD1. Per the germline V gene, CDR1 is KGHSH and CDR2 is LQKENI. The CDR3 spans 15 residues. The ends lost 0 bases at V and 6 bases at J; junction bases unmatched: 3.

The V call is TRBV6-2 or TRBV6-3, the J call TRBJ2-6; unclear D gene. The V and J ends lost 4 bases and 2 bases respectively, with 9 bases between them. Germline V lookup: CDR1 MNHEY, CDR2 SVGEGT. The CDR3 covers 15 residues. CDR3 protein: CASSSPTAGANVLTF. The CDR3 DNA follows: TGTGCCAGCAGTTCTCCCACAGCTGGGGCCAACGTCCTGACTTTC.

The rearrangement links TRBV9 to TRBJ2-3; no definite D call. CDR3 length equals 13 residues. Between the trimmed V and J ends, which lost 1 base and 5 bases, there was a span of 8 bases. Germline V CDR1 and CDR2: SGDLS, YYNGEE. Written as DNA, the CDR3 is TGTGCCAGCAGCGTACCAGGCCGAGATACGCAGTATTTT. This encodes CASSVPGRDTQYF.

The chain couples TRBV7-8 to TRBJ1-6, with TRBD1 identical over 7 bases. The CDR3 length is 17 residues. V lost 5 bases to trimming and J lost 6 bases; unmatched junction nucleotides: 13. CDR1 and CDR2 (germline): SGHVS, FQNEAQ. In nucleotides, the CDR3 is TGTGCCAGCAGCCCCGAGGGACAGTGGTTAGGTAATTCACCCCTCCACTTT. Its protein product is CASSPEGQWLGNSPLHF.

The rearrangement links TRBV6-5 to TRBJ2-5, with 10 bases matching TRBD2. This CDR3 has 15 residues. V was pared by 2 bases and J by 1 base, with 1 base of the junction left unmatched. In germline, CDR1 is MNHEY, CDR2 SVGAGI. For the CDR3, the DNA is TGTGCCAGCAGTTACCTAGCGGGGGTCCAAGAGACCCAGTACTTC. This translates into CASSYLAGVQETQYF.

CDR3 in amino acids: CASSRQVQETQYF. CDR3 nucleotides: TGCGCCAGCAGCCGACAGGTCCAAGAGACCCAGTACTTC. This sequence joins TRBV5-1 and TRBJ2-5, with D tentatively TRBD1 (6 bases). V was pared by 4 bases and J by 1 base, with 8 bases between. Germline-derived CDR1 and CDR2 are SGHRS and YFSETQ. The CDR3 spans 13 residues.

Only one count was recorded for this clone. The gene calls are TRBV5-4 and TRBJ2-1, with TRBD2 as a possible D gene (6 bases). Germline V lookup: CDR1 SGHNT, CDR2 YYREEE (reference sequence). This CDR3 region has 16 residues. Trimming shortened V by 4 bases and J by 7 bases, and 21 bases separated the two germline ends. DNA for the CDR3: TGTGCCAGCAGCATAATAGGACTAATAATGGATAATGAGCAGTTCTTC. It translates to CASSIIGLIMDNEQFF.

The V and J genes are TRBV14 and TRBJ2-5, with D unclear. V lost 4 bases and J lost 1, with 16 bases in between. Germline loops: CDR1 SGHDN, CDR2 FVKESK. The CDR3 spans 16 residues. As DNA, the CDR3 is TGTGCCAGCAGCCGTCCCTTATTCGGTAGCCAAGAGACCCAGTACTTC. It codes for CASSRPLFGSQETQYF. Full variable domain (remainder filled in from reference TRBV14 and TRBJ2-5): EAGVTQFPSHSVIEKGQTVTLRCDPISGHDNLYWYRRVMGKEIKFLLHFVKESKQDESGMPNNRFLAERTGGTYSTLKVQPAELEDSGVYFCASSRPLFGSQETQYFGPGTRLLVL.

The chain's CDR3 is CASSVGRVNAKNIQYF. The CDR3 DNA follows: TGTGCCAGCAGCGTAGGCAGGGTGAATGCCAAAAACATTCAGTACTTC. This chain connects TRBV9 to TRBJ2-4; a possible D gene is TRBD1 (5 bases). The CDR3 runs 16 residues. Germline lookup yields CDR1 SGDLS and CDR2 YYNGEE. V was shortened by 0 bases and J by 1 base, with 11 bases between the two germline ends. Full variable domain (missing parts from reference TRBV9 and TRBJ2-4): DSGVTQTPKHLITATGQRVTLRCSPRSGDLSVYWYQQSLDQGLQFLIQYYNGEERAKGNILERFSAQQFPDLHSELNLSSLELGDSALYFCASSVGRVNAKNIQYFGAGTRLSVL.

This clone was observed a handful of times. In nucleotides, the CDR3 is TGCAGCGTTGCCGGACTAGCGGGGGGAACCGGGGAGCTGTTTTTT. This translates into CSVAGLAGGTGELFF. J is TRBJ2-2 and V is TRBV29-1, with TRBD2 matching over 14 bases. Germline CDR1 SQVTM, CDR2 ANQGSEA. V shed 4 bases and J 5 bases; nucleotides not matched to a gene: 3. CDR3 length: 15 residues.

The gene calls are TRBV7-8 and TRBJ2-5, with TRBD1 identical over 9 bases. The ends lost 5 bases at V and 2 bases at J; junction bases unmatched: 18. The CDR3 extends over 19 amino acids. Germline CDR1 is SGHVS and CDR2 is FQNEAQ. Written as DNA, the CDR3 is TGTGCCAGCAGCAGATCTGGACAGGGGCACAGATCATGGCAAGAGACCCAGTACTTC. Its translation is CASSRSGQGHRSWQETQYF.

This rearrangement joins TRBV5-6 to TRBJ2-6, with D tentatively TRBD1 (5 bases). V lost 0 bases and J lost 0, with 13 bases in between. The germline gives CDR1 SGHDT, CDR2 YYEEEE. This CDR3 contains 18 residues. In DNA, the CDR3 is TGTGCCAGCAGCTTGGCCGGGCAGGGATACTCTGGGGCCAACGTCCTGACTTTC. It codes for CASSLAGQGYSGANVLTF.

CDR3 amino acids: CASSSTTGGGGYTF. Here the CDR3 DNA reads TGTGCCAGCAGCTCGACTACAGGGGGCGGTGGCTACACCTTC. The chain carries TRBV7-9 and TRBJ1-2; TRBD1 agrees at 9 bases. V lost 4 bases, J lost 7 bases, and 7 bases stayed unmatched. The CDR3 runs to 14 residues. Germline CDR1 is SEHNR and CDR2 is FQNEAQ (reference sequence).

This chain joins TRBV19 and TRBJ2-7; maybe TRBD1 (6 bases). With 2 bases removed from V and 9 bases from J, the gap between germline ends came to 17 bases. This CDR3 has 14 amino acids. Germline V CDR1 and CDR2: LNHDA, SQIVND (reference sequence). Here the CDR3 DNA reads TGTGCCAGTAGTATACAGGGGTCCAGTGAGGTGCAGTACTTC. Encoded protein: CASSIQGSSEVQYF.

The chain is built from TRBV7-2 and TRBJ1-1, with D perhaps TRBD1 (6 bases). V dropped 5 bases and J dropped 4 bases, with 14 bases sitting between them. The CDR3 is 14 amino acids. The V gene's germline CDR1 is SGHTA and CDR2 FQGNSA. CDR3 DNA: TGTGCCAGCAGCCCCACGCAGGGGCGCACTGAAGCTTTCTTT. Translating gives CASSPTQGRTEAFF.

Written as DNA, the CDR3 is TGCGCCAGCAGCCAAGATCTGGGGAGCTACAATGAGCAGTTCTTC. As protein: CASSQDLGSYNEQFF. The rearrangement uses TRBV4-3 and TRBJ2-1; D is possibly TRBD2 (5 bases). V shed 0 bases and J shed 3 bases, with 9 bases lying between them. The CDR3 sequence is 15 residues long. The germline V gene has CDR1 LGHNA and CDR2 YSLEER.

The rearrangement links TRBV30 to TRBJ2-1; 9 nucleotides agree with TRBD2. Losses at the gene ends were 3 bases for V and 6 bases for J; bases not matched to a gene: 9. The CDR3 has 15 residues. Germline-derived CDR1 and CDR2 are GTSNPN and SVGIG (reference sequence). The CDR3 spells CAWSTGTSHSNEQFF. CDR3 in DNA: TGTGCCTGGAGCACCGGGACTAGCCATTCCAATGAGCAGTTCTTC.

The rearrangement links TRBV28 to TRBJ1-1; possibly TRBD1 for D (5 bases). The germline gives CDR1 MDHEN, CDR2 SYDVKM. Trimming shortened V by 7 bases and J by 4 bases, and 19 bases separated the two germline ends. The CDR3 totals 15 residues. The CDR3 region is CASKISYRIGTEAFF. The DNA for the CDR3 is TGTGCCAGCAAAATTTCTTACAGGATTGGCACTGAAGCTTTCTTT.

The chain links TRBV29-1 to TRBJ1-1; unclear D gene. The CDR3 loop spans 11 amino acids. With 4 bases removed from V and 11 bases from J, the gap between germline ends came to 14 bases. From germline, CDR1 is SQVTM and CDR2 ANQGSEA. The CDR3 loop reads CSVVTSLRAFF. Written as DNA, the CDR3 is TGCAGCGTTGTAACCTCCCTGAGGGCTTTCTTT.

This clone was detected only once. The V gene is TRBV10-2, the J gene TRBJ2-1, with D perhaps matching TRBD2 (6 bases). V was shortened by 8 bases and J by 5 bases, with 16 bases between the two germline ends. The CDR3 loop spans 14 amino acids. Germline V gene lookup returns CDR1 WSHSY and CDR2 SAAADI. This CDR3 reads CASLSARGDNEQFF. The CDR3 coding sequence is TGCGCCAGCTTAAGTGCGCGGGGAGACAATGAGCAGTTCTTC.

The V gene is TRBV27, the J gene TRBJ1-2, with 9 bases matching TRBD1. The CDR3 spans 16 residues. Germline V CDR1 and CDR2: MNHEY, SMNVEV (reference sequence). Losses at the gene ends were 5 bases for V and 2 bases for J; bases not matched to a gene: 9. The DNA of the CDR3 is TGTGCCAGCAGTCTCTCCGGGACAGGGAGAAACTATGGCTACACCTTC. It translates to CASSLSGTGRNYGYTF.